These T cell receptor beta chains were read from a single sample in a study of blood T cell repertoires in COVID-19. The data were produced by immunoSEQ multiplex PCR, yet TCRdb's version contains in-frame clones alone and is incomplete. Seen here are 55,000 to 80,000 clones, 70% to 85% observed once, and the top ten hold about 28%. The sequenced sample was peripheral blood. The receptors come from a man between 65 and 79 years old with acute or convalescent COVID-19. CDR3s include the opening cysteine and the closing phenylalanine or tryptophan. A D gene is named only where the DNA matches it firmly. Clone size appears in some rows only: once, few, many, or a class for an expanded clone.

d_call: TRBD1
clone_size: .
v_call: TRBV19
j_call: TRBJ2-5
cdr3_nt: TGTGCCAGTACTCCAGGGGGCGCGCCCCAAGAGACCCAGTACTTC
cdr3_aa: CASTPGGAPQETQYF

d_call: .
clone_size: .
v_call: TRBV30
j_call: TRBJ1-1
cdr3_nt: TGTGCCTGGAGTGTAACAACGAACACTGAAGCTTTCTTT
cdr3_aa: CAWSVTTNTEAFF

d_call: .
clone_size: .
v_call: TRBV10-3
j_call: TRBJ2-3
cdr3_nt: TGTGCCACCTTCGACGGATGGGAGCGGACAGATACGCAGTATTTT
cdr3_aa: CATFDGWERTDTQYF

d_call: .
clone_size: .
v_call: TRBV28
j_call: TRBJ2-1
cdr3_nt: TGTGCCAGCAGTTTACCCCGGGGTGAGCAGTTCTTC
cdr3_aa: CASSLPRGEQFF

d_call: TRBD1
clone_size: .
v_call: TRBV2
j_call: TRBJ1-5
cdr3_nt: TGTGCCAGCAGTGGCGGTACAGGGGGCACGCAGCCCCAGCATTTT
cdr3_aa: CASSGGTGGTQPQHF

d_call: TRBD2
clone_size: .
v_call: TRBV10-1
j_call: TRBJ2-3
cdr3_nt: TGCGCCAGCAGTGAAAGCCTAGCGGGAACTAGCACAGATACGCAGTATTTT
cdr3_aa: CASSESLAGTSTDTQYF

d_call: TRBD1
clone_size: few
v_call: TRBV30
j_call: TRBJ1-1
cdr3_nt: TGTGCCTTAGCCGGGACAGGGGGCTTAGAAGCTTTCTTT
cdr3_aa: CALAGTGGLEAFF

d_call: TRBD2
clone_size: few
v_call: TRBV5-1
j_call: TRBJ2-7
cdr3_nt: TGCGCCAGCAGCTCGCCCGGGACTAGCGTCTCCTACGAGCAGTACTTC
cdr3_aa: CASSSPGTSVSYEQYF

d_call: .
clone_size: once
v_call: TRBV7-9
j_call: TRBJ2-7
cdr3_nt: TGTGCCAGCAGCCTTAGCGGAGACTACGAGCAGTACTTC
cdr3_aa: CASSLSGDYEQYF

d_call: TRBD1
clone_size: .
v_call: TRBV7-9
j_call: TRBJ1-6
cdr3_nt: TGTGCCAGCAGCGCCCGGGACAGGGGGATAATTCATGCCCTCCACTTT
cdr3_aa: CASSARDRGIIHALHF

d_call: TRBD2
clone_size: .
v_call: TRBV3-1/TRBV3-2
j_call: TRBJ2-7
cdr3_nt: TGTGCCAGCAGCCAATTGACTAGCGGGTCGTCCTACGAGCAGTACTTC
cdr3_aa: CASSQLTSGSSYEQYF

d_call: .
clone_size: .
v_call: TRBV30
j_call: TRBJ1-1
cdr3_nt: TGTGCCTGGAGTGTCTCGATTGTAAGGGGAGGTAACACTGAAGCTTTCTTT
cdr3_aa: CAWSVSIVRGGNTEAFF

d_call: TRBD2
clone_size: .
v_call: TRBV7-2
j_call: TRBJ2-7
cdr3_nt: TGTGCCAGCAGCCTTAGCGGGACTCCCGTCGGCAAGCAGTACTTC
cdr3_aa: CASSLSGTPVGKQYF

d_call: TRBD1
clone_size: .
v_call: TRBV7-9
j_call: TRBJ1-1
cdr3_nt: TGTGCCAGCAGACTCTATCCCGGGACAGTGAACACTGAAGCTTTCTTT
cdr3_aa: CASRLYPGTVNTEAFF

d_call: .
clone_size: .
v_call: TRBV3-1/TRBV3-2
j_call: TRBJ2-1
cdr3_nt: TGTGCCAGCAGCCAAGATGTAGCTTCCTCAGTTGAGCAGTTCTTC
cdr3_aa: CASSQDVASSVEQFF

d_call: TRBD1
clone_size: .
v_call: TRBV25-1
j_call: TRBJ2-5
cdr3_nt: TGTGCCAGCAGCTACAGGGGGTCCCCTTCTATCCAAGAGACCCAGTACTTC
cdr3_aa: CASSYRGSPSIQETQYF